Below are 11 T cell receptor beta chains sequenced from a single sample in a study of blood T cells in healthy people across ages. Combining a sample-barcoded 5' primer with a J-beta primer mix, a second PCR ran for about 6 to 12 cycles. TCRdb passed the 5' RACE reads through MiXCR, listing each CDR3 protein once. Of around 800,000 distinct CDR3 sequences in the sample, roughly 26% were seen once. The same specimen was also included in a second study, on T cells of mothers and their children.

Sequencing input: blood. These receptors were collected from a boy aged 5-17 years in good health.

This clonotype has only a few counts. The CDR3: CASSLDSGGRNEQFF. In DNA form, the CDR3 reads TGTGCCAGCAGTCTGGACAGCGGGGGGCGTAATGAGCAGTTCTTC. This chain links TRBV7-3 with TRBJ2-5, with 9 bases aligning to TRBD2. The end of the DNA is better explained by TRBJ2-1, so the J call may be wrong. CDR1 SGHTA and CDR2 FQGTGA come from the germline V gene. The CDR3 loop spans 15 amino acids.

Ten or more counts support this clonotype. The rearrangement uses TRBV27 and TRBJ2-1; TRBD1 agrees at 9 bases. The CDR3 has 13 residues. The trim removed 6 bases at V and 4 bases at J, leaving 1 base unmatched. Germline V lookup: CDR1 MNHEY, CDR2 SMNVEV (reference sequence). CDR3 in amino acids: CASSGQGYNEQFF. CDR3 nucleotide sequence: TGTGCCAGCAGCGGACAGGGGTACAATGAGCAGTTCTTC.

The genes are TRBV30 and TRBJ2-5; D not resolved. The tail of the sequence fits TRBJ2-1 better, so the J call may be wrong. CDR3 length equals 11 residues. CDR1 is GTSNPN, CDR2 SVGIG, per germline (reference sequence). This CDR3 is CAWSRKDEQFF. For the CDR3, the DNA is TGTGCCTGGAGTAGGAAAGATGAGCAGTTCTTC.

This clonotype was counted only a few times. J is TRBJ1-1 and V is TRBV7-6; D is uncertain. This CDR3 is built from 16 residues. With 5 bases removed from V and 4 bases from J, the gap between germline ends came to 20 bases. Germline CDR1 is SGHVS and CDR2 is FNYEAQ. Written as DNA, the CDR3 is TGTGCCAGCAGCGACACCCCTGAGTGGGCGATCACTGAAGCTTTCTTT. Amino acids: CASSDTPEWAITEAFF.

This clonotype was observed a handful of times. J is TRBJ2-3 and V is TRBV10-3; TRBD2 might be the D (7 bases). V lost 2 bases and J lost 4, with 13 bases in between. This CDR3 comprises 15 residues. Germline V CDR1 and CDR2: ENHRY, SYGVKD. In DNA, the CDR3 is TGTGCCATCAGTGAGAGGGGGGGCCGCGCAGATACGCAGTATTTT. It yields the protein CAISERGGRADTQYF.

J is TRBJ2-5 and V is TRBV7-9; TRBD2 is a possible D gene (7 bases). V was shortened by 5 bases and J by 5 bases, with 12 bases between the two germline ends. The germline CDR1 and CDR2 sequences are SEHNR and FQNEAQ (reference sequence). The CDR3 extends over 13 amino acids. CDR3 sequence (DNA): TGTGCCAGCAGCAAGGGGGGGGGCGAGACCCAGTACTTC. This translates into CASSKGGGETQYF.

This clonotype was picked up a small number of times. The rearrangement links TRBV9 to TRBJ1-6; TRBD1 matches at 7 bases. The V gene end was trimmed by 3 bases and the J gene end by 3 bases; junction bases not matched to a gene: 6. The CDR3 loop spans 16 amino acids. CDR1 and CDR2 (germline): SGDLS, YYNGEE. CDR3 loop: CASSGPGTDYNSPLHF. In DNA form, the CDR3 reads TGTGCCAGCAGCGGACCCGGGACAGACTATAATTCACCCCTCCACTTT.

This chain uses TRBV3-1 with TRBJ2-7; 9 nucleotides align to TRBD2. V was clipped by 5 bases and J by 3 bases; unmatched bases: 5. The CDR3 totals 14 residues. Germline V gene lookup returns CDR1 LGHDT and CDR2 YNNKEL (reference sequence). The CDR3 nucleotides are TGTGCCAGCAGCGATAGCGGGGGTAGCTACGAGCAGTACTTC. Its protein is CASSDSGGSYEQYF.

This clonotype showed up just a few times. J is TRBJ1-1 and V is TRBV18; 7 nucleotides line up with TRBD1. CDR3 length: 13 amino acids. Germline CDR1 KGHSH, CDR2 LQKENI. After removal of 6 bases from V and 0 bases from J, the junction contained 1 base not matched to a gene. DNA of the CDR3: TGTGCCAGCTCCGGACAGGTGAACACTGAAGCTTTCTTT. It encodes CASSGQVNTEAFF.

This chain uses TRBV2 with TRBJ2-7; a weak D match, TRBD1 (6 bases). Germline-derived CDR1 and CDR2 are SNHLY and FYNNEI. Trimming removed 3 bases at V and 6 bases at J, with 9 bases between. This CDR3 region has 12 residues. The CDR3 protein is CASSDRRGEQYF. The CDR3 DNA sequence: TGTGCCAGCAGTGACCGCAGGGGCGAGCAGTACTTC.

This clonotype has more than one count but fewer than ten. The rearrangement joins TRBV5-1 to TRBJ2-5; perhaps D is TRBD1 or TRBD2 (6 bases each). Trimming cost V 9 bases and J 5 bases, with 17 bases left between them. The CDR3 is 13 residues long. Germline CDR1 and CDR2: SGHRS and YFSETQ. For the CDR3, the DNA is TGCGCCACCAAGGGGGGCAGTGACGAGACCCAGTACTTC. It codes for CATKGGSDETQYF.